The 3 T cell receptor beta chains below come from one sample, sequenced in a study of shared clonotypes between healthy human individuals. Naive CD8 cells comprised CD45RO-negative, CCR7-positively selected cells, excluding terminally differentiated effector memory CD45RA+ cells. Sequencing used immunoSEQ multiplex PCR; TCRdb keeps in-frame clones, though not all of them. Here the sample spans about 650,000 clones, 95% to 96% being singletons. Sequencing was carried out using naive CD8+ T cells sorted from blood. These receptor sequences come from a woman aged 25 to 39 in good health.

The chain combines TRBV19 with TRBJ1-4; 7 bases fit TRBD1. This CDR3 comprises 14 residues. CDR1 is LNHDA and CDR2 is SQIVND in the germline V gene (reference sequence). The ends lost 8 bases at V and 8 bases at J; junction bases unmatched: 11. The CDR3 nucleotides read TGTGCCAGTCGAGGACAGGTCGGATGGGAAAAACTGTTTTTT. This codes for CASRGQVGWEKLFF. The whole variable domain, filled in from reference TRBV19 and TRBJ1-4, reads DGGITQSPKYLFRKEGQNVTLSCEQNLNHDAMYWYRQDPGQGLRLIYYSQIVNDFQKGDIAEGYSVSREKKESFPLTVTSAQKNPTAFYLCASRGQVGWEKLFFGSGTQLSVL.

This CDR3 reads CASSGNLEIWAPLHF. CDR3 nucleotides: TGTGCCAGCAGCGGCAATTTAGAGATTTGGGCACCCCTCCACTTT. This rearrangement joins TRBV14 to TRBJ1-6; the D is unclear. CDR3 length: 15 residues. V was shortened by 5 bases and J by 11 bases, with 19 bases between the two germline ends. In germline, CDR1 is SGHDN, CDR2 FVKESK.

This chain uses TRBV6-5 with TRBJ2-7; D is ambiguous. V lost 5 bases to trimming and J lost 4 bases, with 18 bases between them. Germline V gene data show CDR1 as MNHEY and CDR2 as SVGAGI. This CDR3 is built from 15 residues. The CDR3 sequence is CASSLLVGEWYEQYF. The CDR3 nucleotides read TGTGCCAGCAGTCTATTGGTCGGAGAATGGTACGAGCAGTACTTC.